The 28 T cell receptor beta chains below come from one sample, sequenced in a study of OX40 agonist ivuxolimab in advanced cancers. TCRdb's table, derived via immunoSEQ multiplex PCR, lists solely in-frame clones and lacks some. This table has about 74,000 clones, 75% to 85% appearing once. The sample was CD4+ or CD8+ T cells sorted from blood, taken in a trial of the OX40 agonist ivuxolimab. The receptors originated from an adult with an advanced solid tumor such as melanoma, head and neck, liver or kidney cancer.

The rearrangement links TRBV16 to TRBJ2-3; D might be TRBD1 (5 bases). Germline lookup yields CDR1 KGHSY and CDR2 FQNENV. The V end lost 0 bases, the J end lost 6 bases, and 10 bases lay between the germline ends. The CDR3 consists of 14 residues. As DNA, the CDR3 is TGTGCCAGCAGCCAATCTCGCAGGGTGGATACGCAGTATTTT. It yields the protein CASSQSRRVDTQYF.

The gene calls are TRBV11-2 and TRBJ2-3; D perhaps matches TRBD1 (5 bases). Looked up from germline, CDR1 is SGHAT and CDR2 is FQNNGV. V dropped 0 bases and J dropped 3 bases, with 10 bases sitting between them. The CDR3 spans 15 residues. CDR3 DNA sequence: TGTGCCAGCAGCTTAGATCAGGGTGTGACAGATACGCAGTATTTT. Its translation: CASSLDQGVTDTQYF.

V and J are TRBV28 and TRBJ1-2, with a tentative D call TRBD1 (5 bases). Germline V lookup: CDR1 MDHEN, CDR2 SYDVKM. The CDR3 is made up of 15 amino acids. Deletions cut 5 bases from V and 2 bases from J, with 15 bases between. CDR3 protein: CASSPLDRQNYGYTF. The CDR3 DNA sequence: TGTGCCAGCAGTCCCCTCGACCGACAGAACTATGGCTACACCTTC.

The chain has TRBV19 and TRBJ2-3; 7 bases fit TRBD1. The CDR3 runs to 14 residues. Germline V gene lookup returns CDR1 LNHDA and CDR2 SQIVND (reference sequence). Unmatched junction bases numbered 9, after V lost 7 bases and J lost 5 bases. The CDR3 loop is CASNNRGLLDTQYF. In DNA form, the CDR3 reads TGTGCCAGTAATAACAGGGGTCTATTAGATACGCAGTATTTT. Complete variable domain (other parts from reference TRBV19 and TRBJ2-3): DGGITQSPKYLFRKEGQNVTLSCEQNLNHDAMYWYRQDPGQGLRLIYYSQIVNDFQKGDIAEGYSVSREKKESFPLTVTSAQKNPTAFYLCASNNRGLLDTQYFGPGTRLTVL.

V and J are TRBV28 and TRBJ2-3; no clear D. The CDR3 is 12 residues long. CDR1 and CDR2 from the germline V gene are MDHEN and SYDVKM. V shed 6 bases and J shed 6 bases, with 10 bases lying between them. The DNA for the CDR3 is TGTGCCAGCAGAACCCTTGTGGATACGCAGTATTTT. It codes for CASRTLVDTQYF. The full variable domain, its missing parts supplied by reference TRBV28 and TRBJ2-3, is DVKVTQSSRYLVKRTGEKVFLECVQDMDHENMFWYRQDPGLGLRLIYFSYDVKMKEKGDIPEGYSVSREKKERFSLILESASTNQTSMYLCASRTLVDTQYFGPGTRLTVL.

The V call is TRBV25-1, the J call TRBJ2-1; D perhaps matches TRBD1 (5 bases). The CDR3 extends over 12 amino acids. Germline assignment: CDR1 MGHDK and CDR2 SYGVNS. With 9 bases removed from V and 11 bases from J, the gap between germline ends came to 17 bases. The CDR3 spells CARLPQGRQQFF. CDR3 DNA sequence: TGTGCCAGACTACCGCAGGGTCGCCAGCAGTTCTTC.

V usage is TRBV28 and J usage is TRBJ1-4; TRBD1 matches 7 bases. CDR1 and CDR2 (germline): MDHEN, SYDVKM. Trimming at V came to 6 bases and at J to 7 bases, leaving 8 bases not matched to a gene. CDR3 length: 14 amino acids. The CDR3 DNA sequence: TGTGCCAGCAGCTACGACAGGGTGGCTGAAAAACTGTTTTTT. Translation: CASSYDRVAEKLFF.

V and J are TRBV30 and TRBJ2-7, with 7 bases matching TRBD1. V lost 2 bases and J lost 7; bases outside the gene matches: 8. Germline V gene data show CDR1 as GTSNPN and CDR2 as SVGIG (reference sequence). This CDR3 spans 13 amino acids. CDR3 residues: CAWSIGTEIEQYF. The DNA for the CDR3 is TGTGCCTGGAGTATCGGGACAGAAATAGAGCAGTACTTC.

J is TRBJ1-3 and V is TRBV2; 7 positions match TRBD1. The trim removed 6 bases at V and 4 bases at J, leaving 9 bases unmatched. The CDR3 consists of 15 residues. Germline lookup yields CDR1 SNHLY and CDR2 FYNNEI. The CDR3 region has the DNA TGTGCCAGCAGCGCATACAGGGGCGGAGGAAACACCATATATTTT. It codes for CASSAYRGGGNTIYF.

The J gene is TRBJ2-7, the V gene TRBV6-5; the D is unclear. This CDR3 has 11 amino acids. Germline values: CDR1 MNHEY, CDR2 SVGAGI. With 6 bases removed from V and 2 bases from J, the gap between germline ends came to 5 bases. The CDR3 loop reads CASSTPYEQYF. In DNA form, the CDR3 reads TGTGCCAGCAGCACCCCCTACGAGCAGTACTTC.

This chain connects TRBV9 to TRBJ1-1, with D hard to call. Germline values: CDR1 SGDLS, CDR2 YYNGEE. The CDR3 runs 14 residues. V lost 4 bases and J lost 5, with 15 bases in between. CDR3 residues: CASSPDPGGTEAFF. The CDR3 DNA follows: TGTGCCAGCAGCCCCGACCCGGGAGGAACTGAAGCTTTCTTT.

The V and J genes are TRBV6-5 and TRBJ1-5; no clear D. V shed 6 bases and J shed 10 bases, with 16 bases lying between them. The CDR3 has 13 residues. Germline CDR1 MNHEY, CDR2 SVGAGI. CDR3 nucleotides: TGTGCCAGCAGCTCCAGGCATCTGCCACCCCAGCATTTT. Protein product: CASSSRHLPPQHF.

CDR3 in amino acids: CASSQDWDRVNTIYF. CDR3 nucleotide sequence: TGCGCCAGCAGCCAAGATTGGGACAGGGTAAACACCATATATTTT. The rearrangement links TRBV4-1 to TRBJ1-3; TRBD1 matches 9 bases. The CDR3 extends over 15 amino acids. The V segment lost 0 bases and the J segment 6 bases; nucleotides outside the gene matches: 3. Germline V lookup: CDR1 MGHRA, CDR2 YSYEKL.

This clone was found once. This chain links TRBV19 with TRBJ2-5, with D hard to call. The CDR3 spans 15 residues. Germline V gene sequence: CDR1 LNHDA, CDR2 SQIVND (reference sequence). The V end lost 1 base, the J end lost 7 bases, and 16 bases lay between the germline ends. The CDR3 is CASSIGVLIDGTQYF. Here the CDR3 DNA reads TGTGCCAGTAGTATAGGGGTATTAATCGACGGGACCCAGTACTTC.

The chain carries TRBV6-1 and TRBJ2-7; D is undetermined. Germline values: CDR1 MNHNS, CDR2 SASEGT. V shed 6 bases and J shed 5 bases, with 8 bases lying between them. The CDR3 totals 11 residues. The CDR3 DNA reads as TGTGCCAGCAGGTTGGCAGACGAGCAGTACTTC. This sequence encodes CASRLADEQYF.

The V and J genes are TRBV19 and TRBJ2-7; either TRBD1 or TRBD2 may fit D (5 bases each). The ends were cut back, 3 bases at V and 7 bases at J, with 16 bases in the middle. The CDR3 contains 14 residues. Germline V lookup: CDR1 LNHDA, CDR2 SQIVND (reference sequence). The CDR3 bases are TGTGCCAGTAGTATTCAAGCCCGGGACGGAGAGCAGTACTTC. Protein product: CASSIQARDGEQYF.

The chain is built from TRBV28 and TRBJ1-6; D ambiguous. With 3 bases removed from V and 6 bases from J, the gap between germline ends came to 3 bases. Per the germline V gene, CDR1 is MDHEN and CDR2 is SYDVKM. The CDR3 is 12 residues long. CDR3 in amino acids: CASSLGNSPLHF. CDR3 DNA: TGTGCCAGCAGTTTGGGTAATTCACCCCTCCACTTT.

The chain couples TRBV7-6 to TRBJ2-3; maybe TRBD2 (5 bases). CDR1 SGHVS and CDR2 FNYEAQ come from the germline V gene. The CDR3 length is 14 residues. Trimming left V 4 bases short and J 1 base short, with 9 bases between. CDR3 DNA sequence: TGTGCCAGCAGCTGGAGGTCGCGCACAGATACGCAGTATTTT. This encodes CASSWRSRTDTQYF.

V gene TRBV7-2 combines with J gene TRBJ2-7, with 7 bases lining up with TRBD1. J gave up 3 bases and V 2 bases, and 4 bases lay outside the gene matches. The CDR3 consists of 14 residues. Germline lookup yields CDR1 SGHTA and CDR2 FQGNSA. CDR3 nucleotides: TGTGCCAGCAGCTTACAGTACAGGGGCTACGAGCAGTACTTC. Its translation is CASSLQYRGYEQYF. The complete variable domain, with remaining parts taken from reference TRBV7-2 and TRBJ2-7, reads GAGVSQSPSNKVTEKGKDVELRCDPISGHTALYWYRQSLGQGLEFLIYFQGNSAPDKSGLPSDRFSAERTGGSVSTLTIQRTQQEDSAVYLCASSLQYRGYEQYFGPGTRLTVT.

The rearrangement links TRBV5-1 to TRBJ2-6, with a tentative D call TRBD1 (6 bases). Germline values: CDR1 SGHRS, CDR2 YFSETQ. CDR3 length: 17 residues. Trimming removed 1 base at V and 0 bases at J, with 11 bases between. The CDR3 DNA reads as TGCGCCAGCAGCTTGCTGCAGGGGAACTCTGGGGCCAACGTCCTGACTTTC. Its translation is CASSLLQGNSGANVLTF.

The V and J genes are TRBV7-2 and TRBJ1-2; 10 bases line up with TRBD1. CDR3 length: 15 amino acids. Germline assignment: CDR1 SGHTA and CDR2 FQGNSA. Trimming at V came to 0 bases and at J to 6 bases, leaving 4 bases not matched to a gene. The CDR3 reads CASSLALGQGNGYTF. CDR3 nucleotides: TGTGCCAGCAGCTTAGCTTTGGGACAGGGGAATGGCTACACCTTC.

This clone was detected only a few times. V is TRBV5-1 and J is TRBJ2-7, with D perhaps TRBD1 (6 bases). Germline V gene data show CDR1 as SGHRS and CDR2 as YFSETQ. The CDR3 consists of 15 residues. V was trimmed by 4 bases and J by 0 bases, leaving 14 bases between them. The CDR3 sequence is CASSPRTARSYEQYF. The CDR3 DNA follows: TGCGCCAGCAGCCCGAGGACAGCGCGCTCCTACGAGCAGTACTTC.

This clone was seen a few times. Other nucleotide sequences in the sample specify the same CDR3. This chain links TRBV18 with TRBJ1-5; no definite D call. V gave up 0 bases and J gave up 3 bases, with 6 bases separating them. Germline values: CDR1 KGHSH, CDR2 LQKENI. CDR3 length equals 14 residues. The chain's CDR3 is CASSPPASNQPQHF. In DNA, the CDR3 is TGTGCCAGCTCACCACCTGCTTCCAATCAGCCCCAGCATTTT.

The V call is TRBV5-5, the J call TRBJ2-7; D possibly uses TRBD1 or TRBD2 (5 bases each). V was clipped by 1 base and J by 0 bases, with 14 bases between them. The CDR3 runs to 16 residues. Looked up from germline, CDR1 is SGHKS and CDR2 is YYEKEE (reference sequence). This CDR3 reads CASSLYGTHDSYEQYF. The DNA of the CDR3 is TGTGCCAGCAGCTTGTACGGGACGCATGACTCCTACGAGCAGTACTTC.

The rearrangement links TRBV14 to TRBJ1-2; possibly TRBD1 for D (6 bases). The CDR3 extends over 14 amino acids. CDR1 and CDR2 from the germline V gene are SGHDN and FVKESK. Trimming took 1 base from V and 4 from J, leaving 10 bases between them. CDR3 bases: TGTGCCAGCAGCCAAGCGGGGGCAGGCTATGGCTACACCTTC. The encoded protein is CASSQAGAGYGYTF.

The chain is built from TRBV5-1 and TRBJ2-1; no reliable D call. This CDR3 contains 12 residues. The germline CDR1 and CDR2 sequences are SGHRS and YFSETQ. V lost 2 bases and J lost 8, with 8 bases in between. As DNA, the CDR3 is TGCGCCAGCAGCTTCCTGATGGATGAGCAGTTCTTC. As protein: CASSFLMDEQFF.

This CDR3 is CASSNPGTHTQYF. Written as DNA, the CDR3 is TGTGCCAGCAGTAATCCCGGGACTCATACGCAGTATTTT. The chain couples TRBV6-5 to TRBJ2-3; tentative D call: TRBD2 (6 bases). V was trimmed by 5 bases and J by 7 bases, leaving 13 bases between them. The CDR3 totals 13 residues. CDR1 is MNHEY and CDR2 is SVGAGI in the germline V gene.

The J gene is TRBJ1-1, the V gene TRBV5-1; 8 nucleotides line up with TRBD1. The CDR3 consists of 15 residues. The V gene end was trimmed by 1 base and the J gene end by 4 bases; junction bases not matched to a gene: 6. The V gene's germline CDR1 is SGHRS and CDR2 YFSETQ. DNA for the CDR3: TGCGCCAGCAGCTTGTCAGGGGGCGCGGGCACTGAAGCTTTCTTT. It specifies CASSLSGGAGTEAFF.